The entry below describes one T cell receptor (beta chain). Its antigen is undetermined. Germline-derived CDR1 and CDR2 are SGHTA and FQGNSA. V dropped 5 bases and J dropped 1; count of bases not matched to a gene: 5. The CDR3 is 16 amino acids. These data belong to a study of T cells in tumors after PD-1 blockade. Study overall: Each patient got pembrolizumab 200 mg every 3 weeks or cemiplimab 350 mg every 2 weeks. Some patients also took daily vismodegib 150 mg during anti-PD-1 treatment.

The same primary tumor site was biopsied both before and after PD-1 blockade. The method was immunoSEQ multiplex PCR; TCRdb's version includes in-frame clones alone and lacks a portion of them. The profile covers 10,000 to 15,000 clones, with 50% to 70% appearing a single time and more than 25% taken by the ten largest. Study-wide results and limits: In squamous cell carcinoma, around half of expanded exhausted clones were novel versus about 28% of other expanded CD8+ clones.

The chain carries TRBV7-2 and TRBJ2-3; 11 nucleotides agree with TRBD2. The source of this sequence is a human donor with cutaneous squamous cell carcinoma. Sequencing used tumor tissue, obtained before anti-PD-1 treatment. CDR3 in amino acids: CASSGGTSGRTDTQYF. The CDR3 region has the DNA TGTGCCAGCAGCGGGGGGACTAGCGGTCGCACAGATACGCAGTATTTT.